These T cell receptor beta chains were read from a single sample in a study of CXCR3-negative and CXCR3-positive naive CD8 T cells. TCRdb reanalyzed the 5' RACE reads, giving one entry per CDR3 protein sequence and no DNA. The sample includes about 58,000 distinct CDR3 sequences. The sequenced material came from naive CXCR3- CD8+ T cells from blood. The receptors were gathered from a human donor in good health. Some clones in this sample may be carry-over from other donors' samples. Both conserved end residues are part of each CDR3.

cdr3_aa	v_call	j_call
CSVEARYGYTF	TRBV29-1	TRBJ1-2
CASSVAGLSNTGELFF	TRBV9	TRBJ2-2
CASSERGQGVTGELFF	TRBV25-1	TRBJ2-2
CASSTDRDHLQETQYF	TRBV6-5	TRBJ2-5
CASSSGLAFSDTHYF	TRBV4-3	TRBJ2-3
CASSLPGSGNNEQFF	TRBV27	TRBJ2-1
CASSLHRGNTIYF	TRBV28	TRBJ1-3
CSVEEAGRAYNEQFF	TRBV29-1	TRBJ2-1
CASTLGHTNEKLFF	TRBV6-2/TRBV6-3	TRBJ1-4
CASSLGWGPNTGELFF	TRBV11-2	TRBJ2-2
CASSLGGLGNEQFF	TRBV7-3	TRBJ2-1
CSTLTAYGYTF	TRBV29-1	TRBJ1-2
CASSLSAGGQETQYF	TRBV7-2	TRBJ2-5
CASSLAPAGGTDTQYF	TRBV7-3	TRBJ2-3
CASSFGPGDYEQYF	TRBV12-3/TRBV12-4	TRBJ2-7
CASSLPGRGVDANYGYTF	TRBV7-2	TRBJ1-2
CSARSGGEAGELFF	TRBV29-1	TRBJ2-2
CASSLLGTSLVNTEAFF	TRBV5-1	TRBJ1-1
CASSLGQGINTEAFF	TRBV7-9	TRBJ1-1
CASSADRVGNTEAFF	TRBV12-3/TRBV12-4	TRBJ1-1
CASTETLGGPLYEQYF	TRBV28	TRBJ2-7
CASSVKGGEGAEAFF	TRBV27	TRBJ1-1
CASSQDAGTQETQYF	TRBV4-1	TRBJ2-5
CASSQVYTSGGADSYEQYF	TRBV4-1	TRBJ2-7
CASSPPGQWSYGYTF	TRBV7-9	TRBJ1-2
CASSQSGRLAATDTQYF	TRBV4-3	TRBJ2-3
CASSSAGTGFVGNTEAFF	TRBV28	TRBJ1-1
CSVVPDRGSTDTQYF	TRBV29-1	TRBJ2-3
CSVERIIVNEQFF	TRBV29-1	TRBJ2-1
CASSGRTVEQFF	TRBV12-3/TRBV12-4	TRBJ2-1
CAWSQMDEGTQYF	TRBV30	TRBJ2-5
CASRSTGIYGYTF	TRBV11-2	TRBJ1-2
CASSPDRKETQYF	TRBV18	TRBJ2-5